This passage covers 21 T cell receptor beta chains from one sample sequenced in a study of OX40 agonist ivuxolimab in advanced cancers. The assay was immunoSEQ multiplex PCR, and TCRdb's table has in-frame clones only and misses some. The sample has over 45,000 clones, about 83% seen once. Specimen: CD4+ or CD8+ T cells sorted from blood, collected in a trial of the OX40 agonist ivuxolimab. Receptor source: an adult with an advanced solid tumor such as melanoma, head and neck, liver or kidney cancer.

The V call is TRBV10-2, the J call TRBJ2-7; tentatively, D is TRBD2 (6 bases). Germline V CDR1 and CDR2: WSHSY, SAAADI. Trimming cost V 10 bases and J 5 bases, with 18 bases left between them. The CDR3 extends over 13 amino acids. The CDR3 coding sequence is TGCGCCATCAGACTAGGGCCATCGGACGAGCAGTACTTC. It codes for CAIRLGPSDEQYF.

This rearrangement joins TRBV18 to TRBJ2-7; D call uncertain. V shed 0 bases and J shed 3 bases, with 12 bases lying between them. Germline CDR1 reads KGHSH; CDR2 reads LQKENI. The CDR3 consists of 15 residues. The CDR3 is CASSPPGRFGYEQYF. CDR3 DNA sequence: TGTGCCAGCTCACCACCCGGGCGGTTTGGCTACGAGCAGTACTTC. The complete variable domain, with remaining parts taken from reference TRBV18 and TRBJ2-7, reads NAGVMQNPRHLVRRRGQEARLRCSPMKGHSHVYWYRQLPEEGLKFMVYLQKENIIDESGMPKERFSAEFPKEGPSILRIQQVVRGDSAAYFCASSPPGRFGYEQYFGPGTRLTVT.

This clone was detected only a few times. The chain couples TRBV15 to TRBJ2-7; D possibly corresponds to TRBD1 (5 bases). The V and J ends lost 0 bases and 2 bases respectively, with 8 bases between them. This CDR3 is built from 14 residues. Germline assignment: CDR1 LNHNV and CDR2 YYDKDF (reference sequence). CDR3 DNA sequence: TGTGCCACCAGCAGAGACAAGGGGCCCTACGAGCAGTACTTC. Amino acid sequence: CATSRDKGPYEQYF.

This chain joins TRBV6-6 and TRBJ2-7, with D possibly TRBD2 on 6 matching bases. Germline CDR1 is MNHNY and CDR2 is SVGAGI (reference sequence). Trimming took 4 bases from V and 1 from J, leaving 11 bases between them. The CDR3 extends over 14 amino acids. CDR3 protein: CASSWSAGSYEQYF. The CDR3 nucleotides read TGTGCCAGCAGTTGGTCGGCGGGATCCTACGAGCAGTACTTC.

The chain recombines TRBV7-9 with TRBJ2-7; no definite D call. From germline, CDR1 is SEHNR and CDR2 FQNEAQ (reference sequence). The CDR3 length is 16 residues. Trimming left V 5 bases short and J 3 bases short, with 20 bases between. The CDR3 bases are TGTGCCAGCAGCCCACACGTGGGTCCTTCGGGCTACGAGCAGTACTTC. Translated, it gives CASSPHVGPSGYEQYF. Full variable domain (remainder filled in from reference TRBV7-9 and TRBJ2-7): DTGVSQNPRHKITKRGQNVTFRCDPISEHNRLYWYRQTLGQGPEFLTYFQNEAQLEKSRLLSDRFSAERPKGSFSTLEIQRTEQGDSAMYLCASSPHVGPSGYEQYFGPGTRLTVT.

CDR3 in amino acids: CASSEGSGQPQHF. CDR3 DNA sequence: TGCGCCAGCAGTGAAGGAAGCGGTCAGCCCCAGCATTTT. The chain combines TRBV10-1 with TRBJ1-5; D is unresolved. The CDR3 spans 13 residues. Deletions cut 3 bases from V and 6 bases from J, with 9 bases between. Germline loops: CDR1 WNHNN, CDR2 SYGVQD (reference sequence).

This clone appeared once. The rearrangement links TRBV4-3 to TRBJ1-4, with a weak D call TRBD1 (5 bases). The CDR3 has 15 residues. V lost 5 bases to trimming and J lost 10 bases, with 20 bases between them. Germline V gives CDR1 LGHNA, CDR2 YSLEER. CDR3 residues: CASSLSDRLLGKLFF. The CDR3 DNA is TGCGCCAGCAGCTTATCCGACAGACTCTTGGGAAAACTGTTTTTT.

The chain joins TRBV7-9 to TRBJ2-1; 7 positions match TRBD1. The CDR3 totals 15 residues. J gave up 0 bases and V 3 bases, and 2 bases lay outside the gene matches. Germline CDR1 is SEHNR and CDR2 is FQNEAQ (reference sequence). CDR3 loop: CASSFTGVSYNEQFF. CDR3 coding DNA: TGTGCCAGCAGCTTTACAGGGGTCTCCTACAATGAGCAGTTCTTC.

This clone was seen only a few times. The chain carries TRBV7-6 and TRBJ1-6, with D uncertain. The V end was cut by 1 base, the J end by 0 bases, with 10 bases between. Germline values: CDR1 SGHVS, CDR2 FNYEAQ. This CDR3 has 17 amino acids. The CDR3 spells CASSLESTSSYNSPLHF. The DNA for the CDR3 is TGTGCCAGCAGCTTAGAGTCTACCAGCTCCTATAATTCACCCCTCCACTTT. The whole variable domain, remainder taken from reference TRBV7-6 and TRBJ1-6, is GAGVSQSPRYKVTKRGQDVALRCDPISGHVSLYWYRQALGQGPEFLTYFNYEAQQDKSGLPNDRFSAERPEGSISTLTIQRTEQRDSAMYRCASSLESTSSYNSPLHFGNGTRLTVT.

The rearrangement uses TRBV28 and TRBJ2-2, with TRBD1 identical over 8 bases. The V gene's germline CDR1 is MDHEN and CDR2 SYDVKM. Trimming took 4 bases from V and 0 from J; bases not matched to a gene: 10. CDR3 length: 18 amino acids. The CDR3 here is CASSSYPGTGSNTGELFF. The CDR3 coding sequence is TGTGCCAGCAGTTCGTATCCCGGGACAGGTTCGAACACCGGGGAGCTGTTTTTT.

The chain joins TRBV2 to TRBJ2-7; D possibly corresponds to TRBD2 (6 bases). V was cut by 1 base and J by 4 bases, with 8 bases left in between. This CDR3 contains 13 residues. Looked up from germline, CDR1 is SNHLY and CDR2 is FYNNEI. This CDR3 reads CASSEDLAYEQYF. In DNA, the CDR3 is TGTGCCAGCAGTGAAGATCTAGCGTACGAGCAGTACTTC.

This rearrangement joins TRBV18 to TRBJ2-7, with TRBD1 matching 8 bases. V dropped 5 bases and J dropped 4; count of bases not matched to a gene: 13. CDR1 KGHSH and CDR2 LQKENI come from the germline V gene. The CDR3 covers 16 residues. The CDR3 DNA sequence: TGTGCCAGCTCATCAACCCCCCGGACAGGGATTTACGAGCAGTACTTC. Protein product: CASSSTPRTGIYEQYF.

The table lists this clone with a few counts. V usage is TRBV6-5 and J usage is TRBJ2-2, with D unresolved. CDR3 size: 13 residues. CDR1 and CDR2 (germline): MNHEY, SVGAGI. V gave up 4 bases and J gave up 2 bases, with 5 bases separating them. DNA of the CDR3: TGTGCCAGCAGTTTCCGTAACACCGGGGAGCTGTTTTTT. The encoded protein is CASSFRNTGELFF.

This sequence joins TRBV6-1 and TRBJ1-1; tentatively, D is TRBD1 (5 bases). Germline CDR1 is MNHNS and CDR2 is SASEGT. The CDR3 is 15 amino acids. Trimming cost V 3 bases and J 3 bases, with 14 bases left between them. CDR3 loop: CASSEYFGTDTEAFF. The CDR3 DNA reads TGTGCCAGCAGTGAGTATTTTGGGACGGACACTGAAGCTTTCTTT.

This chain uses TRBV19 with TRBJ2-7, with 8 bases identical to TRBD1. The CDR3 has 14 residues. Germline assignment: CDR1 LNHDA and CDR2 SQIVND (reference sequence). V gave up 7 bases and J gave up 0 bases; unmatched junction bases: 5. CDR3 loop: CASTPDRDSYEQYF. DNA for the CDR3: TGTGCCAGTACCCCGGACAGGGACTCCTACGAGCAGTACTTC.

This sequence joins TRBV11-3 and TRBJ2-1; D uncertain. Germline V lookup: CDR1 SGHNT, CDR2 YENEEA. This CDR3 is built from 12 residues. Trimming shortened V by 1 base and J by 6 bases, and 4 bases separated the two germline ends. The CDR3 region has the DNA TGTGCCAGCAGCTTAGTCTCCAATGAGCAGTTCTTC. Its protein is CASSLVSNEQFF.

The V and J genes are TRBV5-4 and TRBJ2-3; TRBD2 aligns across 14 bases. The CDR3 has 15 residues. Germline V gives CDR1 SGHNT, CDR2 YYREEE (reference sequence). J was trimmed by 5 bases and V by 7 bases; bases with no gene match: 6. The CDR3 loop reads CASAWGLAGEDTQYF. The CDR3 DNA is TGTGCCAGCGCTTGGGGACTAGCGGGGGAAGATACGCAGTATTTT. Full variable domain (missing parts from reference TRBV5-4 and TRBJ2-3): ETGVTQSPTHLIKTRGQQVTLRCSSQSGHNTVSWYQQALGQGPQFIFQYYREEENGRGNFPPRFSGLQFPNYSSELNVNALELDDSALYLCASAWGLAGEDTQYFGPGTRLTVL.

The chain couples TRBV4-2 to TRBJ2-3; D remains unclear. This CDR3 comprises 15 residues. The ends were cut back, 0 bases at V and 1 base at J, with 8 bases in the middle. CDR1 is LGHNA and CDR2 is YNFKEQ in the germline V gene. The CDR3: CASSQDSQRTDTQYF. As DNA, the CDR3 is TGTGCCAGCAGCCAAGATAGCCAGCGCACAGATACGCAGTATTTT.

The chain uses TRBV30 and TRBJ1-2; weak D call: TRBD1 (5 bases). CDR3 size: 13 residues. With 5 bases removed from V and 4 bases from J, the gap between germline ends came to 14 bases. In germline, CDR1 is GTSNPN, CDR2 SVGIG (reference sequence). The CDR3 spells CAWSTQAFYGYTF. For the CDR3, the DNA is TGTGCCTGGTCGACACAGGCTTTCTATGGCTACACCTTC. The full variable domain, in which reference TRBV30 and TRBJ1-2 provide the parts outside the CDR3, is SQTIHQWPATLVQPVGSPLSLECTVEGTSNPNLYWYRQAAGRGLQLLFYSVGIGQISSEVPQNLSASRPQDRQFILSSKKLLLSDSGFYLCAWSTQAFYGYTFGSGTRLTVV.

This chain joins TRBV10-3 and TRBJ2-1; 7 positions agree with TRBD2. With 2 bases clipped from V and 8 bases from J, the junction kept 6 bases outside the gene matches. The CDR3 extends over 14 amino acids. Germline V gives CDR1 ENHRY, CDR2 SYGVKD. The CDR3, as DNA: TGTGCCATCAGTGAGAGGGAGGGCCCAGATGAGCAGTTCTTC. This gives the protein CAISEREGPDEQFF.

V usage is TRBV7-4 and J usage is TRBJ2-3, with D uncertain. CDR1 SGHVT and CDR2 SQSDAQ come from the germline V gene. CDR3 length equals 15 residues. V lost 1 base and J lost 7, with 15 bases in between. Written as DNA, the CDR3 is TGTGCCAGCAGCTTAGAGGGCTCTCCGGTGAATACGCAGTATTTT. This translates into CASSLEGSPVNTQYF.